The 13 T cell receptor beta chains given below trace back to one sample, sequenced in a study of T cells in Graves' hyperthyroidism and ophthalmopathy. The source material, RNA transcripts, was used to amplify TCR beta CDR3 regions. The HTBI primer set was used in a first-round RT-PCR of the TCR CDR3. TCRdb re-called the multiplex PCR reads with MiXCR, one entry per CDR3 protein. Among about 350,000 distinct CDR3 sequences listed, roughly 14% were seen once. Sequencing input: blood. The receptors stem from a woman in her 30s with Graves' hyperthyroidism.

This clonotype was seen repeatedly, ten times or more. The V call is TRBV2, the J call TRBJ1-5; no definite D call. V lost 2 bases and J 3 bases, leaving 8 bases between the germline ends. This CDR3 has 14 amino acids. Germline loops: CDR1 SNHLY, CDR2 FYNNEI. In DNA, the CDR3 is TGTGCCAGCAGTGAACGTACACTCAATCAGCCCCAGCATTTT. Translated, it gives CASSERTLNQPQHF.

This clonotype was observed a handful of times. The gene calls are TRBV7-9 and TRBJ2-5; TRBD1 aligns across 9 bases. Germline trimming cut 6 bases from V and 5 bases from J; bases unmatched to any gene: 7. This CDR3 is built from 14 residues. Germline V lookup: CDR1 SEHNR, CDR2 FQNEAQ (reference sequence). The CDR3 reads CASSTGGARETQYF. In DNA form, the CDR3 reads TGTGCCAGCAGTACAGGGGGCGCGCGGGAGACCCAGTACTTC.

This clonotype was seen repeatedly, ten times or more. This chain links TRBV28 with TRBJ2-1; no clear D. Trimming left V 7 bases short and J 1 base short, with 17 bases between. Per the germline V gene, CDR1 is MDHEN and CDR2 is SYDVKM. This CDR3 contains 16 residues. CDR3 in DNA: TGTGCCAGCAAGTTGAGGAGTGAGTTTTCCTACAATGAGCAGTTCTTC. This encodes CASKLRSEFSYNEQFF.

The chain employs TRBV20-1 and TRBJ2-7; D gene unclear. V was pared by 3 bases and J by 5 bases, with 17 bases between. Looked up from germline, CDR1 is DFQATT and CDR2 is SNEGSKA (reference sequence). The CDR3 consists of 14 residues. For the CDR3, the DNA is TGCAGTGCTAGCCCCAATTCAATAAGCGACGAGCAGTACTTC. Translated, it gives CSASPNSISDEQYF.

J is TRBJ2-7 and V is TRBV7-2, with D perhaps matching TRBD1 (7 bases). This CDR3 region has 15 residues. V gave up 0 bases and J gave up 5 bases, with 14 bases separating them. The V gene's germline CDR1 is SGHTA and CDR2 FQGNSA. The CDR3 bases are TGTGCCAGCAGCTTAGCTGGAGGGGGCGTCGACGAGCAGTACTTC. This codes for CASSLAGGGVDEQYF.

V gene TRBV7-9 combines with J gene TRBJ1-1; no clear D. The CDR3 contains 16 residues. The germline V gene has CDR1 SEHNR and CDR2 FQNEAQ (reference sequence). The germline V and J ends were trimmed by 5 bases and 6 bases, with 22 bases remaining between them. CDR3 DNA sequence: TGTGCCAGCAGCCCTGGGTTGGGCGGCTCGACGTCTGAAGCTTTCTTT. It specifies CASSPGLGGSTSEAFF.

This clonotype was detected many times. This chain uses TRBV6-6 with TRBJ2-3, with D tentatively TRBD2 (5 bases). Trimming stripped 0 bases from V and 2 bases from J, with 27 bases between. Germline V gene sequence: CDR1 MNHNY, CDR2 SVGAGI (reference sequence). There are 21 residues in the CDR3. The CDR3 region is CASSYSEPSTEDAPFTDTQYF. CDR3 in DNA: TGTGCCAGCAGTTACTCCGAGCCGAGCACGGAGGATGCACCGTTCACAGATACGCAGTATTTT.

This clonotype was recorded at least ten times. V usage is TRBV27 and J usage is TRBJ2-7; the match to TRBD1 covers 11 bases. The CDR3 length is 14 residues. CDR1 and CDR2 (germline): MNHEY, SMNVEV (reference sequence). Germline trimming cut 6 bases from V and 1 base from J; bases unmatched to any gene: 2. The DNA for the CDR3 is TGTGCCAGCAGCGGACAGGGGGCTTCCTACGAGCAGTACTTC. Amino acid sequence: CASSGQGASYEQYF.

CDR3 protein: CASTGFGPRETQYF. The CDR3 nucleotides are TGTGCCAGCACCGGATTCGGGCCGCGGGAGACCCAGTACTTC. V and J are TRBV6-1 and TRBJ2-5; D gene uncertain. Trimming shortened V by 7 bases and J by 5 bases, and 17 bases separated the two germline ends. This CDR3 is 14 amino acids long. Germline CDR1 is MNHNS and CDR2 is SASEGT.

This clonotype was recorded at least ten times. The chain joins TRBV2 to TRBJ2-7; 7 positions match TRBD2. V was clipped by 7 bases and J by 3 bases; unmatched bases: 6. Germline loops: CDR1 SNHLY, CDR2 FYNNEI. This CDR3 region has 13 residues. CDR3 sequence reads: CASTSGRDYEQYF. The CDR3 nucleotides are TGTGCCAGCACTAGCGGCCGAGACTACGAGCAGTACTTC. The complete variable domain, with remaining parts taken from reference TRBV2 and TRBJ2-7, reads EPEVTQTPSHQVTQMGQEVILRCVPISNHLYFYWYRQILGQKVEFLVSFYNNEISEKSEIFDDQFSVERPDGSNFTLKIRSTKLEDSAMYFCASTSGRDYEQYFGPGTRLTVT.

This clonotype was observed many times. This chain joins TRBV7-2 and TRBJ2-3; 7 nucleotides agree with TRBD2. Germline V gene sequence: CDR1 SGHTA, CDR2 FQGNSA. This CDR3 spans 15 amino acids. Germline trimming cut 3 bases from V and 2 bases from J; bases unmatched to any gene: 5. This CDR3 is CASSFGGRATDTQYF. For the CDR3, the DNA is TGTGCCAGCAGCTTCGGCGGGAGAGCCACAGATACGCAGTATTTT.

Of note for this clonotype: Possible read error: a much larger clone is one base away. The chain is built from TRBV29-1 and TRBJ2-3; no firm D call. CDR3 length: 12 amino acids. The V and J ends lost 3 bases and 4 bases respectively, with 8 bases between them. Germline V lookup: CDR1 SQVTM, CDR2 ANQGSEA. The CDR3 spells CSVEKGPDTQYF. In DNA, the CDR3 is TGCAGCGTTGAGAAGGGCCCAGATACGCAGTATTTT.

This clonotype was counted many times. The gene calls are TRBV28 and TRBJ2-7; D gene unclear. The CDR3 loop spans 15 amino acids. The germline V gene encodes CDR1 MDHEN and CDR2 SYDVKM. The V gene lost 2 bases and the J gene lost 3 bases, with 14 bases spanning the gap. The CDR3 spells CASSLLPGSSYEQYF. CDR3 nucleotide sequence: TGTGCCAGCAGTTTACTCCCCGGTAGTAGCTACGAGCAGTACTTC.